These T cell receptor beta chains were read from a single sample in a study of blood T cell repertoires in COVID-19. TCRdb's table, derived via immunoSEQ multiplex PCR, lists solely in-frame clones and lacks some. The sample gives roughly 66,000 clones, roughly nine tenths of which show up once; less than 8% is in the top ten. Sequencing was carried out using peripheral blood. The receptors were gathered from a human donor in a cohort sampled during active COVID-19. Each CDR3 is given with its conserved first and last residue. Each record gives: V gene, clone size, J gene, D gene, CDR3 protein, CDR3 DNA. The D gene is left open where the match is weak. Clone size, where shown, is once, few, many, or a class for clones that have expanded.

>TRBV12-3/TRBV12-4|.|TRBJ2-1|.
CASSLAINEQFF
TGTGCCAGCAGTTTAGCTATCAATGAGCAGTTCTTC
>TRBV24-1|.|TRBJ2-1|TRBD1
CATSESRGRNEQFF
TGTGCCACCAGTGAAAGTAGGGGGCGAAATGAGCAGTTCTTC
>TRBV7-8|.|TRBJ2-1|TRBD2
CASSPLGELGTSGTNEQFF
TGTGCCAGCAGCCCTCTCGGAGAATTAGGGACTAGCGGAACCAATGAGCAGTTCTTC
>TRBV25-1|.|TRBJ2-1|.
CASSDPLRYNEQFF
TGTGCCAGCAGTGACCCTCTACGGTACAATGAGCAGTTCTTC
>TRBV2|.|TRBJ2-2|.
CASSGGGRTGELFF
TGTGCCAGCAGTGGGGGGGGCCGGACCGGGGAGCTGTTTTTT
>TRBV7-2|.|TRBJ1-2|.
CASTTGRNYGYTF
TGTGCCAGCACGACAGGACGTAACTATGGCTACACCTTC
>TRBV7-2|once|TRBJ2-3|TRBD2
CASSLTSQADTQYF
TGTGCCAGCAGCTTGACTAGCCAGGCAGATACGCAGTATTTT
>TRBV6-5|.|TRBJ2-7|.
CASRPGFVNEQYF
TGTGCCAGCAGACCAGGGTTCGTGAACGAGCAGTACTTC
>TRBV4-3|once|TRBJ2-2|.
CASSQDRIRVGGELFF
TGCGCCAGCAGCCAAGATCGAATCAGGGTCGGAGGGGAGCTGTTTTTT
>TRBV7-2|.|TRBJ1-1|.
CASSLVPSMNTEAFF
TGTGCCAGCAGCTTAGTGCCGAGTATGAACACTGAAGCTTTCTTT
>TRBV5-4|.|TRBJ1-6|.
CASSLAGGGGNSPLHF
TGTGCCAGCAGCTTGGCCGGCGGCGGGGGGAACTCACCCCTCCACTTT
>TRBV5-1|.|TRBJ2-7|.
CASSLAARVYAYEQYF
TGCGCCAGCAGCTTGGCCGCCAGGGTATATGCCTACGAGCAGTACTTC
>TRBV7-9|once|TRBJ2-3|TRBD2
CASSEQDRAGNTDTQYF
TGTGCCAGCAGCGAACAGGATCGAGCGGGGAACACAGATACGCAGTATTTT
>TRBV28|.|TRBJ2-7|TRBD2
CASSLTSGRSEQYF
TGTGCCAGCAGTTTAACTAGCGGGAGAAGCGAGCAGTACTTC
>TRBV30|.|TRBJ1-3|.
CAWSVPRGSGNTIYF
TGTGCCTGGAGTGTACCCAGAGGCTCTGGAAACACCATATATTTT
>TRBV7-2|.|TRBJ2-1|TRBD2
CASSFGGGATNNEQFF
TGTGCCAGCAGCTTTGGCGGGGGGGCCACGAATAATGAGCAGTTCTTC
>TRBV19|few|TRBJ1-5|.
CASRADRALDQPQHF
TGTGCCAGTAGGGCCGACAGAGCCTTGGATCAGCCCCAGCATTTT
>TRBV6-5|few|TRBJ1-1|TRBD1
CASSFGQGVTEAFF
TGTGCCAGCAGTTTCGGACAGGGGGTCACTGAAGCTTTCTTT
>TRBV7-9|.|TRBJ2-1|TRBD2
CASSLGVAGRNEQFF
TGTGCCAGCAGCTTAGGGGTAGCGGGAAGGAATGAGCAGTTCTTC
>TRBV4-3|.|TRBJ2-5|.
CASSQDRARETQYF
TGCGCCAGCAGCCAAGATAGAGCTCGGGAGACCCAGTACTTC
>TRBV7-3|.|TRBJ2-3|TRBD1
CASSLGDRITTDTQYF
TGTGCCAGCAGCTTAGGGGACAGGATTACTACAGATACGCAGTATTTT
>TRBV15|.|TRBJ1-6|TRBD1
CATSRDPRTGGYSPLHF
TGTGCCACCAGCAGAGATCCCCGGACAGGGGGCTATTCACCCCTCCACTTT
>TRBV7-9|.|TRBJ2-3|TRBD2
CASTPLAGEGGGTDTQYF
TGTGCCAGCACTCCTTTAGCGGGAGAAGGTGGAGGCACAGATACGCAGTATTTT
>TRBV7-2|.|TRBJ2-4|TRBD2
CASSLVASGGGIQYF
TGTGCCAGCAGCTTAGTGGCTAGCGGGGGCGGCATTCAGTACTTC
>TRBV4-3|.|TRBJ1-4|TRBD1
CASSHNTGGANEKLFF
TGCGCCAGCAGCCATAATACAGGGGGAGCTAATGAAAAACTGTTTTTT
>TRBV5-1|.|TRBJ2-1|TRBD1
CASSLDGQVVNEQFF
TGCGCCAGCAGCTTGGATGGACAGGTGGTCAATGAGCAGTTCTTC
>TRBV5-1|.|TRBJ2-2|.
CASSPEGTPNTGELFF
TGCGCCAGCAGCCCGGAAGGGACACCGAACACCGGGGAGCTGTTTTTT
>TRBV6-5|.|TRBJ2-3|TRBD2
CASARLAGVSDTQYF
TGTGCCAGCGCCCGACTAGCGGGAGTTTCAGATACGCAGTATTTT
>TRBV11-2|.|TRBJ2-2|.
CASSLVAGTNTGELFF
TGTGCCAGCAGCTTAGTGGCGGGAACGAACACCGGGGAGCTGTTTTTT
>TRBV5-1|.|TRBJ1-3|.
CASSLEGERDTIYF
TGCGCCAGCAGCTTGGAAGGGGAGCGGGACACCATATATTTT
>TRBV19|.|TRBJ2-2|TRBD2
CASSPDPSGENTGELFF
TGTGCCAGTAGTCCGGACCCTAGCGGGGAGAACACCGGGGAGCTGTTTTTT
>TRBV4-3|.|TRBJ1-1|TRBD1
CASSQDLRDRGLF
TGCGCCAGCAGCCAAGATTTACGGGACAGGGGTCTCTTT
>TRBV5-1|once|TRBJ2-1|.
CASSQEGLEGNEQFF
TGCGCCAGCAGCCAAGAGGGACTTGAGGGCAATGAGCAGTTCTTC
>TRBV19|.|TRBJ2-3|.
CASSPDKTGGDTQYF
TGTGCCAGTAGCCCTGATAAAACTGGGGGGGATACGCAGTATTTT
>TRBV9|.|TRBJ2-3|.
CASSSKTVPGPDTQYF
TGTGCCAGCAGCTCCAAGACAGTCCCTGGCCCAGATACGCAGTATTTT
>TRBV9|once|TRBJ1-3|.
CASSVEPGPSSGNTIYF
TGTGCCAGCAGCGTAGAACCAGGCCCGAGCTCTGGAAACACCATATATTTT
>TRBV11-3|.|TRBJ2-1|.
CASSRQLSSYNEQFF
TGTGCCAGCAGCCGACAGCTGAGCTCCTACAATGAGCAGTTCTTC
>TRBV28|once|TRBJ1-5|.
CASSPGGSNQPQHF
TGTGCCAGCAGCCCCGGGGGATCCAATCAGCCCCAGCATTTT
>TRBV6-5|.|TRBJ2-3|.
CASSYSGRGQDTQYF
TGTGCCAGCAGTTACTCAGGGAGAGGGCAAGATACGCAGTATTTT
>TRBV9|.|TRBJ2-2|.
CASSVGQAFTGELFF
TGTGCCAGCAGCGTAGGACAGGCTTTCACCGGGGAGCTGTTTTTT
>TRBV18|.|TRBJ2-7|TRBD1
CASSPGPGQGSYEQYF
TGTGCCAGCTCACCAGGGCCGGGACAGGGGTCCTACGAGCAGTACTTC
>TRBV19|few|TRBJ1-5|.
CASSIEQGSGQPQHF
TGTGCCAGTAGTATAGAACAGGGATCAGGGCAGCCCCAGCATTTT
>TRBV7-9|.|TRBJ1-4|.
CASSRQVNEKLFF
TGTGCCAGCAGTCGGCAGGTTAATGAAAAACTGTTTTTT
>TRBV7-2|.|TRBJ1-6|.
CASSFSYSYNSPLHF
TGTGCCAGCAGCTTCTCTTACTCCTATAATTCACCCCTCCACTTT
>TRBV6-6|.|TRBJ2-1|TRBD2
CASSPGTSGSLFIHEQFF
TGTGCCAGCAGTCCCGGGACTAGCGGGAGTCTTTTCATCCATGAGCAGTTCTTC
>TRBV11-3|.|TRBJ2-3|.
CASSLYGADTQYF
TGTGCCAGCAGCTTATACGGGGCAGATACGCAGTATTTT
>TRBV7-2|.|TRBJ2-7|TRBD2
CASSLRGRVYEQYF
TGTGCCAGCAGCTTACGCGGGAGGGTCTACGAGCAGTACTTC
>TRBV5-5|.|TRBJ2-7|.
CASSLDRETTYEQYF
TGTGCCAGCAGCTTGGACAGGGAGACGACCTACGAGCAGTACTTC
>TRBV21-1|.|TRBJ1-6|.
CASSKRGGPPGSPLHF
TGTGCCAGCAGCAAAAGGGGTGGCCCACCGGGTTCACCCCTCCACTTT
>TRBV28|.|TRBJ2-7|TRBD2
CASSLTSGGARNEQYF
TGTGCCAGCAGTTTAACTAGCGGGGGGGCAAGAAACGAGCAGTACTTC
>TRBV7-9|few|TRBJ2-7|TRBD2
CASSLTSSHEQYF
TGTGCCAGCAGCTTGACTAGCTCCCACGAGCAGTACTTC
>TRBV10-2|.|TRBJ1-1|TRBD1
CASSGPRGSVRLNTEAFF
TGCGCCAGCAGTGGGCCCAGGGGGTCAGTTCGCCTTAACACTGAAGCTTTCTTT
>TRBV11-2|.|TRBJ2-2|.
CASSQGPSGGGELFF
TGTGCCAGCAGCCAAGGGCCCAGCGGCGGGGGGGAGCTGTTTTTT
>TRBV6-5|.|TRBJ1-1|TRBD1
CASSYVQGAVNTEAFF
TGTGCCAGCAGTTACGTGCAGGGGGCGGTGAACACTGAAGCTTTCTTT
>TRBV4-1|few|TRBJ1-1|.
CASSQEGPGLGPSAAFF
TGCGCCAGCAGCCAAGAAGGTCCGGGACTTGGCCCAAGCGCAGCTTTCTTT
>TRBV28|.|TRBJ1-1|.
CASKGRGRGVNTEAFF
TGTGCCAGCAAGGGCAGGGGTCGAGGGGTGAACACTGAAGCTTTCTTT
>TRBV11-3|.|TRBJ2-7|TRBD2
CASSLAGSGNYEQYF
TGTGCCAGCAGCTTAGCAGGTAGCGGGAACTACGAGCAGTACTTC